A single sample is the source of the 17 T cell receptor beta chains below, sequenced in a study of CD8+ T cells in alopecia areata. Isolated RNA was reverse transcribed into cDNA used as the sequencing template. Here immunoSEQ multiplex PCR was the method, and the copy in TCRdb shows in-frame clones only, minus some. In the table there are about 120,000 clones, about half of which are singletons. Specified treatment: oral pan-JAK inhibitor, 5-10 mg twice daily. The specimen comprised CD4+ T cells sorted from blood, sampled at week 4, from a patient treated with tofacitinib. All receptors derive from a human donor with alopecia areata.

The chain has TRBV29-1 and TRBJ2-1, with TRBD2 matching 10 bases. Germline loops: CDR1 SQVTM, CDR2 ANQGSEA. J lost 2 bases, V lost 5 bases, and 3 bases had no gene match. The CDR3 extends over 14 amino acids. The CDR3 spells CSVPTSGTYNEQFF. The CDR3 coding sequence is TGCAGCGTTCCCACTAGCGGGACCTACAATGAGCAGTTCTTC.

This clone came up a few times. The chain has TRBV6-6 and TRBJ2-5; TRBD1 matches 10 bases. CDR1 MNHNY and CDR2 SVGAGI come from the germline V gene (reference sequence). The CDR3 length is 15 residues. The V and J ends lost 5 bases and 4 bases, in that order; junction bases with no gene match: 7. For the CDR3, the DNA is TGTGCCAGCAGTGGGACAGGGGCCTTTGGAGAGACCCAGTACTTC. It specifies CASSGTGAFGETQYF.

This chain joins TRBV27 and TRBJ2-7; D gene uncertain. V was shortened by 6 bases and J by 6 bases, with 18 bases between the two germline ends. The CDR3 runs to 14 residues. Germline CDR1 and CDR2: MNHEY and SMNVEV (reference sequence). The CDR3 DNA reads as TGTGCCAGCAGGTCCTTAACGGCTGGATCCGAGCAGTACTTC. Protein sequence: CASRSLTAGSEQYF.

Here the CDR3 reads CASRPRANYGYTF. The CDR3 DNA is TGTGCCAGCAGGCCCCGCGCCAACTATGGCTACACCTTC. This chain uses TRBV6-5 with TRBJ1-2; D remains ambiguous. This CDR3 comprises 13 residues. Per germline, CDR1 MNHEY and CDR2 SVGAGI. Trimming cost V 6 bases and J 2 bases, with 10 bases left between them.

This clone was found once. The chain has TRBV30 and TRBJ2-7; unclear D gene. There are 11 residues in the CDR3. Germline CDR1 and CDR2: GTSNPN and SVGIG (reference sequence). The germline V and J ends were trimmed by 2 bases and 4 bases, with 6 bases remaining between them. The CDR3 loop is CAWSRSYEQYF. CDR3 DNA sequence: TGTGCCTGGAGTCGATCGTACGAGCAGTACTTC.

V is TRBV4-1 and J is TRBJ2-3, with D uncertain. Deletions cut 6 bases from V and 2 bases from J, with 18 bases between. The CDR3 totals 16 residues. Germline assignment: CDR1 MGHRA and CDR2 YSYEKL. CDR3 loop: CASSLRPAPNTDTQYF. The CDR3 bases are TGCGCCAGCAGTCTCCGCCCGGCGCCAAACACAGATACGCAGTATTTT.

The chain couples TRBV5-4 to TRBJ2-3; no reliable D call. Germline V gives CDR1 SGHNT, CDR2 YYREEE (reference sequence). CDR3 size: 12 residues. V dropped 5 bases and J dropped 1 base, with 5 bases sitting between them. The CDR3 loop reads CASSGGTDTQYF. In nucleotides, the CDR3 is TGTGCCAGCAGTGGGGGCACAGATACGCAGTATTTT.

The rearrangement links TRBV6-6 to TRBJ1-5; no clear D. Germline values: CDR1 MNHNY, CDR2 SVGAGI (reference sequence). V gave up 5 bases and J gave up 1 base, with 6 bases separating them. The CDR3 runs to 13 residues. CDR3 bases: TGTGCCAGCAGTACGGGGAGCAATCAGCCCCAGCATTTT. Amino acid sequence: CASSTGSNQPQHF.

Notes on this clone: The identical CDR3 is also encoded by other nucleotide sequences in the sample. This rearrangement joins TRBV5-1 to TRBJ2-7, with D unclear. Trimming stripped 0 bases from V and 2 bases from J, with 6 bases between. In germline, CDR1 is SGHRS, CDR2 YFSETQ. This CDR3 is built from 13 residues. In DNA form, the CDR3 reads TGCGCCAGCAGCTTGGGTACACCCTACGAGCAGTACTTC. This sequence encodes CASSLGTPYEQYF.

V is TRBV5-6 and J is TRBJ1-6; weak D call: TRBD1 (6 bases). Germline-derived CDR1 and CDR2 are SGHDT and YYEEEE. V was pared by 0 bases and J by 3 bases, with 16 bases between. The CDR3 totals 18 residues. CDR3 amino acids: CASSLAGMGAGYNSPLHF. CDR3 DNA: TGTGCCAGCAGCTTGGCTGGTATGGGGGCAGGCTATAATTCACCCCTCCACTTT. Variable domain in full (rest from reference TRBV5-6 and TRBJ1-6): DAGVTQSPTHLIKTRGQQVTLRCSPKSGHDTVSWYQQALGQGPQFIFQYYEEEERQRGNFPDRFSGHQFPNYSSELNVNALLLGDSALYLCASSLAGMGAGYNSPLHFGNGTRLTVT.

This clone was counted a few times. V gene TRBV21-1 combines with J gene TRBJ1-2; TRBD1 was called by the table and not checked on the DNA. TRBV21-1 is an annotated pseudogene. This CDR3 is 14 amino acids long. CDR3 DNA: TGTGCCAGCAGCCCCACCCGACATAACTATGGCTACACCTTC. Translated, it gives CASSPTRHNYGYTF.

The chain couples TRBV4-2 to TRBJ1-4; D unresolved. V lost 8 bases to trimming and J lost 11 bases, with 18 bases between them. This CDR3 region has 13 residues. Germline V CDR1 and CDR2: LGHNA, YNFKEQ. In DNA form, the CDR3 reads TGTGCCAGCCAGTATGGGGTGGGAGGCAAACTGTTTTTT. It translates to CASQYGVGGKLFF.

In this sample, this clone turned up once. The chain links TRBV10-3 to TRBJ2-3, with 7 bases that match TRBD2. V trimming: 8 bases; J trimming: 8 bases; junction bases outside the gene matches: 13. The germline CDR1 and CDR2 sequences are ENHRY and SYGVKD. The CDR3 has 14 residues. The CDR3 sequence is CAIGEGGNSGTQYF. Written as DNA, the CDR3 is TGTGCCATCGGAGAGGGAGGGAACTCGGGTACGCAGTATTTT.

The gene calls are TRBV5-1 and TRBJ2-1; D may be TRBD1 (6 bases). Trimming pared 2 bases from V and 9 bases from J, leaving 12 bases between. In germline, CDR1 is SGHRS, CDR2 YFSETQ. The CDR3 covers 13 residues. CDR3 coding DNA: TGCGCCAGCAGCTTTGAGGGGGTGGTTGAGCAGTTCTTC. Its protein product is CASSFEGVVEQFF.

This chain connects TRBV5-8 to TRBJ2-1, with unresolved D. The V and J ends lost 3 bases and 0 bases respectively, with 16 bases between them. The CDR3 is 17 amino acids. Looked up from germline, CDR1 is SGHTS and CDR2 is YDEGEE. The DNA of the CDR3 is TGTGCCAGCAGCTCAATCTCCGGCTCGAGCTCCTACAATGAGCAGTTCTTC. It translates to CASSSISGSSSYNEQFF. The full variable domain, its missing parts supplied by reference TRBV5-8 and TRBJ2-1, is EAGVTQSPTHLIKTRGQQATLRCSPISGHTSVYWYQQALGLGLQFLLWYDEGEERNRGNFPPRFSGRQFPNYSSELNVNALELEDSALYLCASSSISGSSSYNEQFFGPGTRLTVL.

The chain couples TRBV4-1 to TRBJ2-2, with D perhaps TRBD1 (6 bases). Trimming removed 4 bases from V and 0 bases from J, with 15 bases in between. Per the germline V gene, CDR1 is MGHRA and CDR2 is YSYEKL. CDR3 size: 17 residues. The DNA for the CDR3 is TGCGCCAGCAGCCCTACTAGGGACACCCCGAACACCGGGGAGCTGTTTTTT. This translates into CASSPTRDTPNTGELFF.

The chain employs TRBV5-1 and TRBJ2-5; 7 bases are shared with TRBD1. CDR1 SGHRS and CDR2 YFSETQ come from the germline V gene. The length of the CDR3 is 15 residues. V was clipped by 4 bases and J by 5 bases; unmatched bases: 11. The CDR3 bases are TGCGCCAGCAGCCAGACCGGGACAGTTCGTGAGACCCAGTACTTC. Protein product: CASSQTGTVRETQYF.